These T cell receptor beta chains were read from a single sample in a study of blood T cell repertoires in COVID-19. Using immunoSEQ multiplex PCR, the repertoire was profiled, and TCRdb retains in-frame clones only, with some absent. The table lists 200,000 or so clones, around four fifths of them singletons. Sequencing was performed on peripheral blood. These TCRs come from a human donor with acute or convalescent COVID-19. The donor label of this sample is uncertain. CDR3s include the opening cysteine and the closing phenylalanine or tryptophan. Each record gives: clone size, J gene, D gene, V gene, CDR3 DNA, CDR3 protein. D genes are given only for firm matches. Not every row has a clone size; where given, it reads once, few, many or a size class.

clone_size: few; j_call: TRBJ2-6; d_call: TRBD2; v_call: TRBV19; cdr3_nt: TGTGCCAGTATGGGTCTAGCGGGGATCTCTGGGGCCAACGTCCTGACTTTC; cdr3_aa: CASMGLAGISGANVLTF
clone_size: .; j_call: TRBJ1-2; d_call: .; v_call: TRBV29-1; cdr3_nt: TGCAGCGCTAGAGTTGTCGGGGTGGTTGACTATGGCTACACCTTC; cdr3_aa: CSARVVGVVDYGYTF
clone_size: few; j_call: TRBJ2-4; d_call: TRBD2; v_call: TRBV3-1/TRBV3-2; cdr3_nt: TGTGCCAGCAGCCAAGATTTTACGCTAGCGGGAGGGAAGATAGCCAAAAACATTCAGTACTTC; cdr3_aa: CASSQDFTLAGGKIAKNIQYF
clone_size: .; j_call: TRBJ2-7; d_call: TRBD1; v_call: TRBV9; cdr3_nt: TGTGCCAGCAGCGTAGAGGGACAGGGCCCTAGGGAGCAGTACTTC; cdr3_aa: CASSVEGQGPREQYF
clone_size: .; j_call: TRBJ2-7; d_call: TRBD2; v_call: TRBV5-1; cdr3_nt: TGCGCCAGCAGCTCGTGGACTAGCGGAGCGGGCGAGCAGTACTTC; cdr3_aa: CASSSWTSGAGEQYF
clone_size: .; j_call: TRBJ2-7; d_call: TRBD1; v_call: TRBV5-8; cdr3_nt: TGTGCCAGCAGCTCGTGGGACAGGGGTTACGAGCAGTACTTC; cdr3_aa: CASSSWDRGYEQYF
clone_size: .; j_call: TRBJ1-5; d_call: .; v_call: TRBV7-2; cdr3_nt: TGTGCCAGCAGCTTAGAAATGGGCGAGGGAAATCAGCCCCAGCATTTT; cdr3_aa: CASSLEMGEGNQPQHF
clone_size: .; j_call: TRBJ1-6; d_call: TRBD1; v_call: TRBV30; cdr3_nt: TGTGCCTGGAGACACCCCGGGACAGTTAATTCACCCCTCCACTTT; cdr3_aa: CAWRHPGTVNSPLHF
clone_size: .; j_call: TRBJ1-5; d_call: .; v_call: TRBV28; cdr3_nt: TGTGCCAGCAGTTTATTCTTCCAGGGCGACAATCAGCCCCAGCATTTT; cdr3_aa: CASSLFFQGDNQPQHF
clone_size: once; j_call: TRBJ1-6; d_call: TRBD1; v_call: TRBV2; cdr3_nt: TGTGCCAGCAGTGAAACACTGACAGGGAATTCACCCCTCCACTTT; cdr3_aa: CASSETLTGNSPLHF
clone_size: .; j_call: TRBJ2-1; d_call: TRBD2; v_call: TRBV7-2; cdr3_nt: TGTGCCAGCAGCCCGTTAGCGGGAGGGGGCAATGAGCAGTTCTTC; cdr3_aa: CASSPLAGGGNEQFF